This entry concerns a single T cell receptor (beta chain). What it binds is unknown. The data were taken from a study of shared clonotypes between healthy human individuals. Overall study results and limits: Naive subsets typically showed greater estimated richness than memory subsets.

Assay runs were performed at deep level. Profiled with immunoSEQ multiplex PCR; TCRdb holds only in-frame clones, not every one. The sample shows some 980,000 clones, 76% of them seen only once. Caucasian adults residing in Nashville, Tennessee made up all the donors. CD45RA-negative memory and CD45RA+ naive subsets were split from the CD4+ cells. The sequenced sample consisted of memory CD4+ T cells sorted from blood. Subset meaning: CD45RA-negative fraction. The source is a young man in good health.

CDR3 DNA: TGCAGCGCAACACAGGGGGCGTTGGGGACTGAAGCTTTCTTT. It codes for CSATQGALGTEAFF. V is TRBV29-1 and J is TRBJ1-1, with 9 bases fitting TRBD1. The V and J ends lost 7 bases and 5 bases, in that order; junction bases with no gene match: 11. CDR1 SQVTM and CDR2 ANQGSEA come from the germline V gene. This CDR3 comprises 14 residues.